The rows below give T cell receptor beta chains drawn from one sample of a study of T cells in tuberculosis. Sequenced by immunoSEQ multiplex PCR; TCRdb stores in-frame clones only, minus some. The table has around 50,000 clones, around 90% seen once. What was sequenced was CD1b-GMM tetramer-negative cells sorted from PBMCs. The receptors were sampled from an adult woman with latent tuberculosis. Each CDR3 is given with its conserved first and last residue. The listing skips clone size in some rows; elsewhere it reads once, few, many or a size class.

clone_size | j_call | v_call | cdr3_aa
. | TRBJ2-6 | TRBV4-1 | CASSPLGTGSIGANVLTF
. | TRBJ1-1 | TRBV5-1 | CASSEQGGNTEAFF
. | TRBJ1-6 | TRBV7-3 | CASSLIALSPLHF
few | TRBJ1-1 | TRBV5-6 | CASSSTLGEFGTEAFF
once | TRBJ2-7 | TRBV27 | CASSQLGGEGEQYF
. | TRBJ2-3 | TRBV7-9 | CASSFRAREERTDTQYF
. | TRBJ2-5 | TRBV13 | CASSLGTVAETQYF
. | TRBJ2-3 | TRBV28 | CASSTSTVTDTQYF
. | TRBJ1-2 | TRBV7-2 | CASSLGTANIHTF
. | TRBJ1-1 | TRBV19 | CASRGTMADTEAFF
. | TRBJ2-2 | TRBV18 | CASSPERGTGELFF
. | TRBJ1-2 | TRBV7-2 | CASSLGSTGNYGYTF
. | TRBJ2-5 | TRBV7-9 | CASSLVGGFGQETQYF
. | TRBJ1-5 | TRBV7-2 | CASSLMEGDQPQHF